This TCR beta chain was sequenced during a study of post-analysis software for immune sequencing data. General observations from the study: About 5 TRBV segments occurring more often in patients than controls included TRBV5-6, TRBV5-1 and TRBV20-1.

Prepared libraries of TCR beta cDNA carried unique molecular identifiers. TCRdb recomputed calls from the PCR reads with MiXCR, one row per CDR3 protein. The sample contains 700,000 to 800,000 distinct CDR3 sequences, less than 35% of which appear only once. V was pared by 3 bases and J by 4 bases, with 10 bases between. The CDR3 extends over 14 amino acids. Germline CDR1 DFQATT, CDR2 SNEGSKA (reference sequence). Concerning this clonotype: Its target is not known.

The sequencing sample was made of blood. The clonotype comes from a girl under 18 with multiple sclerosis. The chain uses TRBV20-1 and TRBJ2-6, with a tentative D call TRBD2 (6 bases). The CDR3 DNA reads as TGCAGTGCTAGGTGGGAGGCCGGGGCCAACGTCCTGACTTTC. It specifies CSARWEAGANVLTF.